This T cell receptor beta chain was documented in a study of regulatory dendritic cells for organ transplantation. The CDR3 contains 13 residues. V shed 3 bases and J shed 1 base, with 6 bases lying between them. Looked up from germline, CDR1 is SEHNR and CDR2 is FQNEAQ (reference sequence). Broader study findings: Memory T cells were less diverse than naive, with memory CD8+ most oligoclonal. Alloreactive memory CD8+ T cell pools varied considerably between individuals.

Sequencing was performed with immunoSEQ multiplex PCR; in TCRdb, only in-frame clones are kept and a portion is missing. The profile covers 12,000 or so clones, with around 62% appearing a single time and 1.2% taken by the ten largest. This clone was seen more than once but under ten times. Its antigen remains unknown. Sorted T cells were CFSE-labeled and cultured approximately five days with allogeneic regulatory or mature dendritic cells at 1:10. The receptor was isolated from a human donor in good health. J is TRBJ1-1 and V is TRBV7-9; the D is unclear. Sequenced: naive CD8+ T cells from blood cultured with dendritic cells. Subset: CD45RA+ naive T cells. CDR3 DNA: TGTGCCAGCAGCTTGGCAGGGAACACTGAAGCTTTCTTT. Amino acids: CASSLAGNTEAFF. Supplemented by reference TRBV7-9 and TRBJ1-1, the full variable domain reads DTGVSQNPRHKITKRGQNVTFRCDPISEHNRLYWYRQTLGQGPEFLTYFQNEAQLEKSRLLSDRFSAERPKGSFSTLEIQRTEQGDSAMYLCASSLAGNTEAFFGQGTRLTVV.